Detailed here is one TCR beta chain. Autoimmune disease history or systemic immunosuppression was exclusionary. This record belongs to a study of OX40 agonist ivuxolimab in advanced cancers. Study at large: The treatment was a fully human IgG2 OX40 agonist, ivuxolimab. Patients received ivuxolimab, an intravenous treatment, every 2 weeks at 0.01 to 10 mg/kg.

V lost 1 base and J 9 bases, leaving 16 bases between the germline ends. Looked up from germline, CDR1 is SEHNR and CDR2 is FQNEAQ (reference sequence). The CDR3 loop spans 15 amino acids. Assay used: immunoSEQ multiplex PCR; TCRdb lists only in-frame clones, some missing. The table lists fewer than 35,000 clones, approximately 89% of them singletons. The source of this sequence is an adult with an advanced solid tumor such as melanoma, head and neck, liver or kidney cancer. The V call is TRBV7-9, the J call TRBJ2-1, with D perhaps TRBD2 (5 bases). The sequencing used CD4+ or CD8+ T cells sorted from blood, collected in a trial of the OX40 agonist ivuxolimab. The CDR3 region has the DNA TGTGCCAGCAGCTTAGAGCCCGCGGGTAGTAGTGAGCAGTTCTTC. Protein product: CASSLEPAGSSEQFF.